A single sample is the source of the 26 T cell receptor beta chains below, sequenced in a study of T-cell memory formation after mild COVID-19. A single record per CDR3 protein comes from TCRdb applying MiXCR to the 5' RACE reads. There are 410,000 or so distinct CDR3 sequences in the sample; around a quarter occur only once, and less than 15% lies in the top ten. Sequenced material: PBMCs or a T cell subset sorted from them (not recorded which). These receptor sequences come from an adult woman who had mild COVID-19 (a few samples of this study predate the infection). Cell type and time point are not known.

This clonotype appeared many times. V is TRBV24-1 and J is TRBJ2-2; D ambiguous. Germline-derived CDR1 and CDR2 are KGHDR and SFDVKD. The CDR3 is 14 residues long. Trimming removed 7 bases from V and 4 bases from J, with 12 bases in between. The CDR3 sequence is CATRSTTATGELFF. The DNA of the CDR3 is TGTGCCACCAGATCTACAACGGCCACCGGGGAGCTGTTTTTT.

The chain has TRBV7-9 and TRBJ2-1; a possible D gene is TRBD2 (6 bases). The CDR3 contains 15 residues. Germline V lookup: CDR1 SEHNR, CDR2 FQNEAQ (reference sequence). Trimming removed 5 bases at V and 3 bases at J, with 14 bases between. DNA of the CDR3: TGTGCCAGCAGCCCAAAGGGACTTGGCTACAATGAGCAGTTCTTC. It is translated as CASSPKGLGYNEQFF.

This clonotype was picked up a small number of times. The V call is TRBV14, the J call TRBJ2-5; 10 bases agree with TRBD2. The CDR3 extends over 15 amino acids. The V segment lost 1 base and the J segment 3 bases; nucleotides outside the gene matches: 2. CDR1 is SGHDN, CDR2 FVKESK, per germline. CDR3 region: CASSQGTSGKETQYF. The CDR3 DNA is TGTGCCAGCAGCCAAGGGACTAGCGGCAAAGAGACCCAGTACTTC.

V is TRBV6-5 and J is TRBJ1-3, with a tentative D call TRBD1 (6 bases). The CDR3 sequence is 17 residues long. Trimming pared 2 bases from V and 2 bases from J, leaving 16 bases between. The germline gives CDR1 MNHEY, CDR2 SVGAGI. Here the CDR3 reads CASSYQMGGATGNTIYF. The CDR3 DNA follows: TGTGCCAGCAGTTACCAGATGGGGGGGGCGACTGGAAACACCATATATTTT.

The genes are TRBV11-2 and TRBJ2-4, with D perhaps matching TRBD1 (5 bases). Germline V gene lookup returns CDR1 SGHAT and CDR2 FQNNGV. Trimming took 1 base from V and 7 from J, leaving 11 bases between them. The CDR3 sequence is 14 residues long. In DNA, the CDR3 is TGTGCCAGCAGCTTAGTCCTAGGGGCCAACATTCAGTACTTC. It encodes CASSLVLGANIQYF.

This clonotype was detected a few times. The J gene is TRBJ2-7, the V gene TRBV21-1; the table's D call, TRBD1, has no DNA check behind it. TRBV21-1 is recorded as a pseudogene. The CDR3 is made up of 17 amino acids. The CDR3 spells CASSISARYPQPGEQYF. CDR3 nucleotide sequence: TGTGCCAGCAGCATCTCAGCCCGATACCCCCAACCGGGCGAGCAGTACTTC.

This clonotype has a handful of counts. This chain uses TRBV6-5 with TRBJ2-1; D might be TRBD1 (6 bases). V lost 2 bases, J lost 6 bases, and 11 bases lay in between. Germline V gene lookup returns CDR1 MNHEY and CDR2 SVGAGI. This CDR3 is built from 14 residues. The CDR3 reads CASSYDWGPNEQFF. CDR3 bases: TGTGCCAGCAGTTACGATTGGGGGCCCAATGAGCAGTTCTTC.

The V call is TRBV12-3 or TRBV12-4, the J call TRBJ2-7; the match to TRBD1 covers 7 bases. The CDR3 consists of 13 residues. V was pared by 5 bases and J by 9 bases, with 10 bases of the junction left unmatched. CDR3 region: CASSLDRITLQYF. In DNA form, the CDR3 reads TGTGCCAGCAGTCTGGACAGGATCACCCTGCAGTACTTC.

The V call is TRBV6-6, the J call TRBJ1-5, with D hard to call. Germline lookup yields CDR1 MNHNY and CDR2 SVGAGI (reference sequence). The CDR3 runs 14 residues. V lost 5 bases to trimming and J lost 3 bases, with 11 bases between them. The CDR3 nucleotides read TGTGCCAGCAGTCCGGACGGAATCAATCAGCCCCAGCATTTT. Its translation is CASSPDGINQPQHF.

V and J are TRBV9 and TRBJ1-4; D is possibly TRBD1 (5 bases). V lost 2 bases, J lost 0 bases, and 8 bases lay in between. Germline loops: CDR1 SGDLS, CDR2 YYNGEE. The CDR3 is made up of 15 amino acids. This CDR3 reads CASSVGHATNEKLFF. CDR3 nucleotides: TGTGCCAGCAGCGTCGGACATGCAACTAATGAAAAACTGTTTTTT.

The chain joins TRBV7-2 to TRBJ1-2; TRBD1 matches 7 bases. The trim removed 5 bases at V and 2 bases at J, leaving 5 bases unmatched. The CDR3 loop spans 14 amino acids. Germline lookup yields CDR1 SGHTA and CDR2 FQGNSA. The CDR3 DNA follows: TGTGCCAGCAGCCCCGCGGGACAGAACTATGGCTACACCTTC. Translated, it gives CASSPAGQNYGYTF.

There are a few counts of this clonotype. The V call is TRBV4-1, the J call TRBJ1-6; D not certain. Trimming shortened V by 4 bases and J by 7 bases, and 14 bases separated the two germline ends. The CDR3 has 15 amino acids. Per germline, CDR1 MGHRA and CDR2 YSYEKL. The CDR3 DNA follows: TGCGCCAGCAGCCGAGGTTGGGCGGAGAATTCACCCCTCCACTTT. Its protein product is CASSRGWAENSPLHF.

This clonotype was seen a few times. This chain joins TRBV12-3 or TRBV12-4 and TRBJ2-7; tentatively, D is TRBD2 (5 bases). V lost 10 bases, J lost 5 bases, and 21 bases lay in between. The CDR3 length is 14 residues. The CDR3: CATKRAGPGDEQYF. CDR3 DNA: TGTGCCACCAAGAGGGCCGGGCCTGGGGACGAGCAGTACTTC.

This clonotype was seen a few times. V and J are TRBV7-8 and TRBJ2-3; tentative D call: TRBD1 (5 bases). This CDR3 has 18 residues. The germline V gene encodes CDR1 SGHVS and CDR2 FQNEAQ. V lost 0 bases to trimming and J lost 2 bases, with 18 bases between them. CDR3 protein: CASSLAGRGHGITDTQYF. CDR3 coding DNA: TGTGCCAGCAGCTTAGCGGGCCGTGGACATGGGATCACAGATACGCAGTATTTT.

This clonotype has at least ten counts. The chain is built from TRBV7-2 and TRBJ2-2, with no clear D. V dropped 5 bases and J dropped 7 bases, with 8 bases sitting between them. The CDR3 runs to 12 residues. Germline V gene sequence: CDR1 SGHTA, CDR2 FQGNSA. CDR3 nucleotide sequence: TGTGCCAGCAGCCTGCCAATCGGGGAGCTGTTTTTT. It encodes CASSLPIGELFF.

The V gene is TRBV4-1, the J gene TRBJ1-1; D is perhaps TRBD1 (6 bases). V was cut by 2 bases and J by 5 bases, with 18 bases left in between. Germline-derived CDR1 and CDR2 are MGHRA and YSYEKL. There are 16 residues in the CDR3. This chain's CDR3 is CASSQLVGGLGTEAFF. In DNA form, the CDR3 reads TGCGCCAGCAGCCAATTAGTAGGGGGGCTGGGGACTGAAGCTTTCTTT.

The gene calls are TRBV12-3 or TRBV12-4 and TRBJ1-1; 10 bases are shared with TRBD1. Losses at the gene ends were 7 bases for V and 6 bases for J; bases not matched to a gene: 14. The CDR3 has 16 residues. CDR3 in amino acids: CASKAGQGSGASEAFF. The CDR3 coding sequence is TGTGCCAGCAAGGCGGGACAGGGGTCAGGAGCTTCTGAAGCTTTCTTT.

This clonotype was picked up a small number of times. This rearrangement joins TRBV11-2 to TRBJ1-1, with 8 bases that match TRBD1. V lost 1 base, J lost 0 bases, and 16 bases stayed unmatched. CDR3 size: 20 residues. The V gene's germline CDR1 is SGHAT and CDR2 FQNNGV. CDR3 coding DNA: TGTGCCAGCAGCTTAGTTGGTAGGGACAGGCGACGACCCATGAACACTGAAGCTTTCTTT. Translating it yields CASSLVGRDRRRPMNTEAFF.

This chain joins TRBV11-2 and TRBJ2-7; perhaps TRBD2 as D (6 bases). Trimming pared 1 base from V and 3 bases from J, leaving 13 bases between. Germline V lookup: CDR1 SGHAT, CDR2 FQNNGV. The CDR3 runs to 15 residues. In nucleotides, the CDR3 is TGTGCCAGCAGCTTAGTCCCTAGCGCAGACTACGAGCAGTACTTC. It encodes CASSLVPSADYEQYF.

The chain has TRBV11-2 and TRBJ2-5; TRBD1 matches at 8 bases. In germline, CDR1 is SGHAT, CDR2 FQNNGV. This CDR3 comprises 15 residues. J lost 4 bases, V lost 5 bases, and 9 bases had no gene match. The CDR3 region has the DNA TGTGCCAGCAGCCCCCGGACAGGGACGGGAGAGACCCAGTACTTC. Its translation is CASSPRTGTGETQYF.

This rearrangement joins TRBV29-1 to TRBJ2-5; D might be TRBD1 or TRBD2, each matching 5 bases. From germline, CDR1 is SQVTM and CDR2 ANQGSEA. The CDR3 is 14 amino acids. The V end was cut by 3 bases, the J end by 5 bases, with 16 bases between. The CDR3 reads CSVETTQGDETQYF. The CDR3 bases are TGCAGCGTTGAGACCACTCAGGGAGATGAGACCCAGTACTTC.

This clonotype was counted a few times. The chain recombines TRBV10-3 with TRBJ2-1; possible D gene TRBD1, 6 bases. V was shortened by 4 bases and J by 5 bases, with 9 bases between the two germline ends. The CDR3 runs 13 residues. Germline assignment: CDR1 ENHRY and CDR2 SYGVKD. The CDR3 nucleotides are TGTGCCATCAGTGGTCCAGGGGACAATGAGCAGTTCTTC. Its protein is CAISGPGDNEQFF.

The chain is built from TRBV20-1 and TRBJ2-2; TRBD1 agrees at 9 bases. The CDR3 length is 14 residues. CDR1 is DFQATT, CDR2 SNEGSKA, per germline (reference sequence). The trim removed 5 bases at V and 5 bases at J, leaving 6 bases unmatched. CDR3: CSAQPGQGTGELFF. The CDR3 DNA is TGCAGTGCTCAACCGGGACAGGGAACCGGGGAGCTGTTTTTT.

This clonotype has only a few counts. As DNA, the CDR3 is TGTGCCAGCTCTGGAGGCGTTATGGAGACCCAGTACTTC. Its translation is CASSGGVMETQYF. The chain has TRBV18 and TRBJ2-5; tentatively, D is TRBD2 (5 bases). This CDR3 spans 13 amino acids. Germline CDR1 KGHSH, CDR2 LQKENI. V dropped 6 bases and J dropped 5 bases, with 13 bases sitting between them.

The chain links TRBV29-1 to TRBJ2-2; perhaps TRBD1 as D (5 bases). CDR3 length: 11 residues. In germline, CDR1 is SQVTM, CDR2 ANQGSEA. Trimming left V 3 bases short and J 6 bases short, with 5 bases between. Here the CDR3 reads CSVDRAGELFF. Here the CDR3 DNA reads TGCAGCGTTGACAGGGCCGGGGAGCTGTTTTTT.

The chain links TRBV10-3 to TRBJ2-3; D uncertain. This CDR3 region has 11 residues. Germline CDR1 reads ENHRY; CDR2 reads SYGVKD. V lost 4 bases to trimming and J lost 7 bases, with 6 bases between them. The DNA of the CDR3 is TGTGCCATCAGTGGAGAGTATACGCAGTATTTT. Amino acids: CAISGEYTQYF.